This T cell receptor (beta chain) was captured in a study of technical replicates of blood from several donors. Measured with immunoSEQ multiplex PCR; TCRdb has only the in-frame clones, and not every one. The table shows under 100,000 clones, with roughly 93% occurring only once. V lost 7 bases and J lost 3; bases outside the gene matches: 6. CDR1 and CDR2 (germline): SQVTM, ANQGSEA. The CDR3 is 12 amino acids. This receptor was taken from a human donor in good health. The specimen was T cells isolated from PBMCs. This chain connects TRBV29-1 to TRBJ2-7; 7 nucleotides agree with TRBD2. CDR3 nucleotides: TGCAGCGGAGGTGGGGGGGTCTACGAGCAGTACTTC. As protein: CSGGGGVYEQYF.